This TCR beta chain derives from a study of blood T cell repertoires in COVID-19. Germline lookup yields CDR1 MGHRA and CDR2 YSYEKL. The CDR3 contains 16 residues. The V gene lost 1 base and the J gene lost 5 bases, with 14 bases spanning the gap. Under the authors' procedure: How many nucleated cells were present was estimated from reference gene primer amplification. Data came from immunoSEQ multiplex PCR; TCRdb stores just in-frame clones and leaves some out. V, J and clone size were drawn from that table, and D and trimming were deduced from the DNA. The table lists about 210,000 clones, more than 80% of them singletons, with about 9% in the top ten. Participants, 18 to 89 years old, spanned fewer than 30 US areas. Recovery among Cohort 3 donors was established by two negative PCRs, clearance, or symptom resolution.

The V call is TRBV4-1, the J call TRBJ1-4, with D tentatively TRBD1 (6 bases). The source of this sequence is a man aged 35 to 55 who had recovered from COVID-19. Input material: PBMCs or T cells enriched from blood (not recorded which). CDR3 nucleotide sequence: TGCGCCAGCAGCCAAGGACAGGACAGAAGAAATGAAAAACTGTTTTTT. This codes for CASSQGQDRRNEKLFF.